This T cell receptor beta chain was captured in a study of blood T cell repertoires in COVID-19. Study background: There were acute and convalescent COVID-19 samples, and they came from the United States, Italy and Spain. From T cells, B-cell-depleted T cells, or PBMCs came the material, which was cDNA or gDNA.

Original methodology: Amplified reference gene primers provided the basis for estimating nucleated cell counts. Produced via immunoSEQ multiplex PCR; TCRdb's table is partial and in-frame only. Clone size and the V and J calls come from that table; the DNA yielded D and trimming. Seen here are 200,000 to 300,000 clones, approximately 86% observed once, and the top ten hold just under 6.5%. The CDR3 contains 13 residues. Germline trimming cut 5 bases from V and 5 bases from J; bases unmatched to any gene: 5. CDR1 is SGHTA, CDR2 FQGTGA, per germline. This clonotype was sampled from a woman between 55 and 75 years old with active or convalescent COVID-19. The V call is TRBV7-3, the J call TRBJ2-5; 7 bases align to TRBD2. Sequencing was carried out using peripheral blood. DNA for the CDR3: TGTGCCAGCAGCAGGGGACTAAGGGAGACCCAGTACTTC. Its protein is CASSRGLRETQYF. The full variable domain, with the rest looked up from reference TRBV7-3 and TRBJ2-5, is GAGVSQTPSNKVTEKGKYVELRCDPISGHTALYWYRQSLGQGPEFLIYFQGTGAADDSGLPNDRFFAVRPEGSVSTLKIQRTERGDSAVYLCASSRGLRETQYFGPGTRLLVL.